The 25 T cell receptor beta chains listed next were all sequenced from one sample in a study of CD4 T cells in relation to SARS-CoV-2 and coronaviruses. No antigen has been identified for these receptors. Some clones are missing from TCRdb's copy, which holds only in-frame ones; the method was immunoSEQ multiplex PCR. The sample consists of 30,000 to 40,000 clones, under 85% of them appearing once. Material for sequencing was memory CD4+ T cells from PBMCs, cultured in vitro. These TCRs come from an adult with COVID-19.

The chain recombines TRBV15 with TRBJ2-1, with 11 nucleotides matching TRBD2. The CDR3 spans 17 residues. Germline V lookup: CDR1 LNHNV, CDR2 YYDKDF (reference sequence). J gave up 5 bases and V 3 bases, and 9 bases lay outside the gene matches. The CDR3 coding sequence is TGTGCCACCAGCAGGGAGAAGGGACTAGCGGTGAACAATGAGCAGTTCTTC. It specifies CATSREKGLAVNNEQFF. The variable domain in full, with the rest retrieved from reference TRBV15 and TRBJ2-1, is DAMVIQNPRYQVTQFGKPVTLSCSQTLNHNVMYWYQQKSSQAPKLLFHYYDKDFNNEADTPDNFQSRRPNTSFCFLDIRSPGLGDTAMYLCATSREKGLAVNNEQFFGPGTRLTVL.

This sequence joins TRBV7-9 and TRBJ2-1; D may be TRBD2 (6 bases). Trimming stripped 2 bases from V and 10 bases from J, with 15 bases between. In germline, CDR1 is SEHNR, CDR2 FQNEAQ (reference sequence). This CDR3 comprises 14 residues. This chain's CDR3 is CASSLTGGFSEQFF. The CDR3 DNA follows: TGTGCCAGCAGCTTAACTGGGGGGTTTTCCGAGCAGTTCTTC.

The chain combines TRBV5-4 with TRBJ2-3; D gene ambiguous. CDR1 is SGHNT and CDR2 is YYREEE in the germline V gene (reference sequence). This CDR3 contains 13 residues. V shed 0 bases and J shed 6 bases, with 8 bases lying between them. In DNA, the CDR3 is TGTGCCAGCAGCTTGGCGGCAGCGGATACGCAGTATTTT. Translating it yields CASSLAAADTQYF.

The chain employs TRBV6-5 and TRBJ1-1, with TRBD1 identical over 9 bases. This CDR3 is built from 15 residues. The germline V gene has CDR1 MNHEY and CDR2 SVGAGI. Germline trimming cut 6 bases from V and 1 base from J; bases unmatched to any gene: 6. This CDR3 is CASRDTTGGNTEAFF. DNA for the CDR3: TGTGCCAGCAGGGACACGACAGGGGGGAACACTGAAGCTTTCTTT.

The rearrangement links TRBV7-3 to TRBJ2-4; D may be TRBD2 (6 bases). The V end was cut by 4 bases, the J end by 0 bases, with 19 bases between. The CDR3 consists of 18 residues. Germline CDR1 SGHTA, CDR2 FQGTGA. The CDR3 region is CASSYRREVIVAKNIQYF. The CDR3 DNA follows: TGTGCCAGCAGCTACCGTAGGGAGGTTATTGTAGCCAAAAACATTCAGTACTTC.

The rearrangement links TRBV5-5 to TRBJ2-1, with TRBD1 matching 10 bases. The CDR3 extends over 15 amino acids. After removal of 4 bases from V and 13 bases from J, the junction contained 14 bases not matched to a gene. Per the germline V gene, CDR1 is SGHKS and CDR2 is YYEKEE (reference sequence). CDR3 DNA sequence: TGTGCCAGCAGCGTCGGGACAGGGGCCCCCTCGATACAGTTCTTC. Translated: CASSVGTGAPSIQFF.

DNA of the CDR3: TGTGCCAGCAGCTTAGAACAGGGAAACTGGGGACTAGGAACAGATACGCAGTATTTT. Translation gives CASSLEQGNWGLGTDTQYF. The V gene is TRBV7-9, the J gene TRBJ2-3; 8 bases are shared with TRBD2. This CDR3 comprises 19 residues. Germline V gene lookup returns CDR1 SEHNR and CDR2 FQNEAQ (reference sequence). With V trimmed by 1 base and J by 3 bases, 15 bases remained unmatched.

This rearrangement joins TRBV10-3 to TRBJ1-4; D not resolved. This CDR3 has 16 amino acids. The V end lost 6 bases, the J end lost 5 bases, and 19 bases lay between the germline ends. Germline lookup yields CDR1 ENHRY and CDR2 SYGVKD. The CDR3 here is CAISERIGMGNEKLFF. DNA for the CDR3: TGTGCCATCAGCGAAAGAATTGGGATGGGCAATGAAAAACTGTTTTTT.

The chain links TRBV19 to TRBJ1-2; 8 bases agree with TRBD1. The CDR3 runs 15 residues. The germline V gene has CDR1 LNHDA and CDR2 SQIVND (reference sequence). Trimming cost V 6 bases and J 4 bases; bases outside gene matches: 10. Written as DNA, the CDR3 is TGTGCCAGTAGGATGAGACAGGGGATAGCCTATGGCTACACCTTC. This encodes CASRMRQGIAYGYTF.

The CDR3 here is CASSLRFIQETQYF. CDR3 coding DNA: TGTGCCAGCAGCTTAAGGTTTATCCAAGAGACCCAGTACTTC. V is TRBV5-6 and J is TRBJ2-5; no clear D. Per the germline V gene, CDR1 is SGHDT and CDR2 is YYEEEE. The CDR3 contains 14 residues. V was pared by 2 bases and J by 1 base, with 9 bases between.

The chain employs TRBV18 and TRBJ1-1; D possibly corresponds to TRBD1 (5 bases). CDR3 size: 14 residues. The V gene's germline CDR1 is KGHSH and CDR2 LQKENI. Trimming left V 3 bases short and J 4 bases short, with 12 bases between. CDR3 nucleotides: TGTGCCAGCTCACCCGGGACGGCGTTCACTGAAGCTTTCTTT. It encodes CASSPGTAFTEAFF.

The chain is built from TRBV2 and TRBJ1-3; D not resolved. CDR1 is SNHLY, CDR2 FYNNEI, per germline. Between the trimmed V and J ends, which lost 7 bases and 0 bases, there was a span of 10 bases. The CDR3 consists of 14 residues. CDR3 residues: CASNREDSGNTIYF. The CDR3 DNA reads TGTGCCAGCAATCGGGAAGACTCTGGAAACACCATATATTTT.

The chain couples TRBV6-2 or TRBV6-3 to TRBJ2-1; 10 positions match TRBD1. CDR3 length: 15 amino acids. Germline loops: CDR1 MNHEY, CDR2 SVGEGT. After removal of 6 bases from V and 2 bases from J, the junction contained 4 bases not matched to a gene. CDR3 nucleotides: TGTGCCAGCAGCCGGGACAGGGGACCCTACAATGAGCAGTTCTTC. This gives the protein CASSRDRGPYNEQFF.

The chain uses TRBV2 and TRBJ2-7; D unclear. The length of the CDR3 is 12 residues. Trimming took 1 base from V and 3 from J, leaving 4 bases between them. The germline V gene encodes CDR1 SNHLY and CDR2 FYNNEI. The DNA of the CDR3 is TGTGCCAGCAGTGAAGAGGTCTACGAGCAGTACTTC. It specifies CASSEEVYEQYF.

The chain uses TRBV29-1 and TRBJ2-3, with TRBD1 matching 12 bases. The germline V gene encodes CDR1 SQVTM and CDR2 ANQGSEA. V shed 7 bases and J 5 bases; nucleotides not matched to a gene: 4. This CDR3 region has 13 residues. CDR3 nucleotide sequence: TGCAGCGCTCGGGACAGGGGGCAAGATACGCAGTATTTT. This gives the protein CSARDRGQDTQYF.

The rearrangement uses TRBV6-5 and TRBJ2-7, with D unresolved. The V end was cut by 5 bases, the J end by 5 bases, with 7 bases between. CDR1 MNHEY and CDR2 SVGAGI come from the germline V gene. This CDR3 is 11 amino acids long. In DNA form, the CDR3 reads TGTGCCAGCAGTAACAGCCACGAGCAGTACTTC. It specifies CASSNSHEQYF.

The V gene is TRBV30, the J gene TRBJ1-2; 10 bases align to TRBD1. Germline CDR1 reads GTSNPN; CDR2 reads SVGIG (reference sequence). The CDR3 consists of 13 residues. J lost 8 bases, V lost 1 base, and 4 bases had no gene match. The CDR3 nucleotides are TGTGCCTGGAGTGGGGACAGGGGCCGAGGCTACACCTTC. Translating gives CAWSGDRGRGYTF.

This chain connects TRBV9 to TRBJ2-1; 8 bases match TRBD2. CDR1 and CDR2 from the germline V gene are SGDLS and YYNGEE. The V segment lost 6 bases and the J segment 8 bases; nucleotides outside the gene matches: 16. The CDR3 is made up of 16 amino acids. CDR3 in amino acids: CASTGRGGSGKDEQFF. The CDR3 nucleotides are TGTGCCAGCACCGGAAGGGGGGGTAGCGGGAAAGATGAGCAGTTCTTC.

The CDR3 DNA follows: TGCGCCAGCAGCCAGGGCGGTGATGAAGCTTTCTTT. Translating it yields CASSQGGDEAFF. V gene TRBV4-1 combines with J gene TRBJ1-1; D ambiguous. CDR3 length: 12 residues. V gave up 3 bases and J gave up 7 bases, with 9 bases separating them. Germline V gene lookup returns CDR1 MGHRA and CDR2 YSYEKL.

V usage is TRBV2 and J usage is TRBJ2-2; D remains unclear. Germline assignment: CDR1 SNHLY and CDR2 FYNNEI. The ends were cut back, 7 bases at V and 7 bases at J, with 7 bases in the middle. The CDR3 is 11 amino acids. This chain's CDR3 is CASTRGGELFF. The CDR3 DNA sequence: TGTGCCAGCACCCGAGGCGGGGAGCTGTTTTTT.

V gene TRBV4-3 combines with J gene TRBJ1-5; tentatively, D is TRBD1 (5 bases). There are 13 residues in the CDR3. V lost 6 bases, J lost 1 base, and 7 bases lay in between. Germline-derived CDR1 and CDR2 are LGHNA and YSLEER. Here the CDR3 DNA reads TGCGCCAGCAGTCGGGGCAGCAATCAGCCCCAGCATTTT. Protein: CASSRGSNQPQHF.

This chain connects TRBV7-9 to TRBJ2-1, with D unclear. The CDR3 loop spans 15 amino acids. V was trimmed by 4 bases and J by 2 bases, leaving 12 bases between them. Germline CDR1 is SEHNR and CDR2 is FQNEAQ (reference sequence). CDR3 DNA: TGTGCCAGCAGCTCGAACAGAGTTGCCTACAATGAGCAGTTCTTC. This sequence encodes CASSSNRVAYNEQFF. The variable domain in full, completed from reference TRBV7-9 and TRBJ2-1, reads DTGVSQNPRHKITKRGQNVTFRCDPISEHNRLYWYRQTLGQGPEFLTYFQNEAQLEKSRLLSDRFSAERPKGSFSTLEIQRTEQGDSAMYLCASSSNRVAYNEQFFGPGTRLTVL.

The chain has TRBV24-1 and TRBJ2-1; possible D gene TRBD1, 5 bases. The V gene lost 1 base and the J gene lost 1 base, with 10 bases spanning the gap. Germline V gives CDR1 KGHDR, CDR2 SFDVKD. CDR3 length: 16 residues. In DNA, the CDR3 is TGTGCCACCAGTGATTTTCAGGGTCGGTCCTACAATGAGCAGTTCTTC. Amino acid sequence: CATSDFQGRSYNEQFF.

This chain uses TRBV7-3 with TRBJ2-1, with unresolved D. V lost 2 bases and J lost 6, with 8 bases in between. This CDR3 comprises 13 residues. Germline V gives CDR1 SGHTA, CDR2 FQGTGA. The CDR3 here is CASSLELGNEQFF. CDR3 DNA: TGTGCCAGCAGCTTAGAGCTTGGCAATGAGCAGTTCTTC.

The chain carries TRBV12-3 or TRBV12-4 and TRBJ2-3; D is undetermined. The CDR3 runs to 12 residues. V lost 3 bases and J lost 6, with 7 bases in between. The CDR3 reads CASSFYEDTQYF. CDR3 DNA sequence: TGTGCCAGCAGTTTCTATGAGGATACGCAGTATTTT.